This TCR beta chain was sequenced for a study of T cell responses to AZD1222 COVID-19 vaccine. Generated by immunoSEQ multiplex PCR, the TCRdb table keeps only in-frame clones and is missing some. Here the sample spans about 110,000 clones, 85% to 90% being singletons. Of note for this clone: Its antigen is not known.

It was second doses at about 4 or about 12 weeks that were pooled. V shed 4 bases and J shed 7 bases, with 7 bases lying between them. The length of the CDR3 is 11 residues. The germline CDR1 and CDR2 sequences are SGHNT and YENEEA. Findings and caveats of the study: Most donors were white British and more were female, and clonal diversity was possibly underestimated. Breadth and depth of Spike-specific TCRs rose after two AZD1222 doses.

The clonotype originates from an adult who received the AZD1222 COVID-19 vaccine. Source: peripheral blood, taken 28 days after the second AZD1222 dose. The chain recombines TRBV11-3 with TRBJ1-1; D is uncertain. The CDR3, as DNA: TGTGCCAGCAGCTCCACGGGTGAAGCTTTCTTT. This gives the protein CASSSTGEAFF.